The source of this T cell receptor (beta chain) is a study of blood T cell repertoires in COVID-19. Study as a whole: PBMCs, B-cell-depleted T cells, or T cells were the source of the cDNA or gDNA that made up the material.

Authors' data handling: Amplification of reference gene primers provided the estimated nucleated cell counts. This table comes from immunoSEQ multiplex PCR, and its TCRdb copy is limited to in-frame clones, with some not included. Clone size and the V and J calls come from that table; the DNA yielded D and trimming. The data show fewer than 150,000 clones, with 75% to 90% seen just once and 4.3% held by the top ten. The CDR3 runs to 14 residues. The junction had 2 bases not matched to a gene; V was cut back by 3 bases and J by 5 bases. CDR1 is DFQATT, CDR2 SNEGSKA, per germline (reference sequence). The chain carries TRBV20-1 and TRBJ2-2; TRBD1 matches 11 bases. The TCR was taken from a human donor in a cohort sampled during active COVID-19. The source material was peripheral blood. Here the CDR3 reads CSASGQGATGELFF. CDR3 nucleotide sequence: TGCAGTGCTAGTGGACAGGGGGCAACCGGGGAGCTGTTTTTT.